This T cell receptor (beta chain) is drawn from a study of shared clonotypes between healthy human individuals. Libraries were prepared by immunoSEQ multiplex PCR; TCRdb keeps only in-frame clonotypes and omits some of them. The sample records millions of clones, over 85% being singletons. A single count supports this clone. This CDR3 spans 17 amino acids. Germline V gene data show CDR1 as MRHNA and CDR2 as SNTAGT. V lost 0 bases and J lost 1; bases outside the gene matches: 8. Sequenced material: naive CD4+ T cells from PBMCs. Subset noted: CD45RA+ positively selected. The rearrangement uses TRBV6-4 and TRBJ2-7, with 8 nucleotides matching TRBD1. The TCR originated in a man younger than 30 in good health. Some clones in this sample may be carry-over from other donors' samples. The CDR3 nucleotides are TGTGCCAGCAGTGACTCCTATACAGGGGGTTTTTCCTACGAGCAGTACTTC. This translates into CASSDSYTGGFSYEQYF.